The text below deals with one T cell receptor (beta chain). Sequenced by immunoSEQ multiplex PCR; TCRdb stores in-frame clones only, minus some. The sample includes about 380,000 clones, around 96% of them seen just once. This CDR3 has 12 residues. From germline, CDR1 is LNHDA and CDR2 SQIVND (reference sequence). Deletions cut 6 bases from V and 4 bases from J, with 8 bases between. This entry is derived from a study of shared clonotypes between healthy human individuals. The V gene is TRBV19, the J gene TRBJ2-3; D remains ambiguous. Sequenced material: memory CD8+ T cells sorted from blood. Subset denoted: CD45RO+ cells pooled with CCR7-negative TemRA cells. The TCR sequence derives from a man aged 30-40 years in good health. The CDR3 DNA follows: TGTGCCAGTAGGTCCCTAGCAGATACGCAGTATTTT. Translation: CASRSLADTQYF.